The next 7 T cell receptor beta chains were all read from a single sample in a study of technical replicates of blood from a handful of donors. Here immunoSEQ multiplex PCR was the method, and the copy in TCRdb shows in-frame clones only, minus some. The table has 76,000 or so clones, over 75% seen once. Sequences were obtained from T cells isolated from PBMCs. These TCRs come from a human donor in good health.

J is TRBJ1-5 and V is TRBV27; D may be TRBD1 (6 bases). The CDR3 is 12 residues long. V lost 4 bases to trimming and J lost 15 bases, with 16 bases between them. CDR1 and CDR2 from the germline V gene are MNHEY and SMNVEV (reference sequence). The CDR3: CASSSLSGQLHF. CDR3 DNA sequence: TGTGCCAGCAGTTCCCTCTCGGGACAATTGCATTTT.

The chain couples TRBV11-3 to TRBJ1-6, with D maybe TRBD1 (5 bases). The CDR3 runs to 14 residues. V was shortened by 0 bases and J by 10 bases, with 10 bases between the two germline ends. The germline V gene encodes CDR1 SGHNT and CDR2 YENEEA. CDR3 amino acids: CASSLEGAPSPLHF. CDR3 bases: TGTGCCAGCAGCTTAGAAGGGGCGCCCTCACCCCTCCACTTT.

This clone was counted a single time. V is TRBV6-1 and J is TRBJ2-7; a possible D gene is TRBD2 (6 bases). With 6 bases removed from V and 6 bases from J, the gap between germline ends came to 9 bases. In germline, CDR1 is MNHNS, CDR2 SASEGT. The CDR3 is made up of 11 amino acids. The CDR3, as DNA: TGTGCCAGCAGGACTAGTAGCGAGCAGTACTTC. It translates to CASRTSSEQYF.

This chain connects TRBV5-1 to TRBJ1-6; the match to TRBD1 covers 7 bases. Trimming at V came to 4 bases and at J to 0 bases, leaving 10 bases not matched to a gene. Germline V lookup: CDR1 SGHRS, CDR2 YFSETQ. The CDR3 is 18 residues long. CDR3 in amino acids: CASSEGTVQSSYNSPLHF. Written as DNA, the CDR3 is TGCGCCAGCAGCGAAGGGACAGTGCAAAGCTCCTATAATTCACCCCTCCACTTT.

This clone was recorded a few times. The rearrangement links TRBV30 to TRBJ1-6, with 10 bases matching TRBD1. The CDR3 has 15 residues. The germline V gene has CDR1 GTSNPN and CDR2 SVGIG (reference sequence). V was pared by 3 bases and J by 7 bases, with 6 bases of the junction left unmatched. The CDR3 DNA follows: TGTGCCTGGAGAATGGACAGGGGGTTGAATTCACCCCTCCACTTT. This sequence encodes CAWRMDRGLNSPLHF. Using reference TRBV30 and TRBJ1-6 for the parts outside the CDR3, the full variable domain is SQTIHQWPATLVQPVGSPLSLECTVEGTSNPNLYWYRQAAGRGLQLLFYSVGIGQISSEVPQNLSASRPQDRQFILSSKKLLLSDSGFYLCAWRMDRGLNSPLHFGNGTRLTVT.

The chain is built from TRBV28 and TRBJ2-1, with D tentatively TRBD2 (6 bases). The CDR3 has 16 residues. V dropped 5 bases and J dropped 9 bases, with 23 bases sitting between them. The germline gives CDR1 MDHEN, CDR2 SYDVKM. The CDR3 DNA reads as TGTGCCAGCAGTCGTATACGCTCGGGGGTATATGGTGAGCAGTTCTTC. Its protein product is CASSRIRSGVYGEQFF.

V gene TRBV9 combines with J gene TRBJ2-7; 10 bases are shared with TRBD2. Unmatched junction bases numbered 5, after V lost 0 bases and J lost 5 bases. Germline lookup yields CDR1 SGDLS and CDR2 YYNGEE. This CDR3 has 15 amino acids. CDR3 sequence (DNA): TGTGCCAGCAGCGTAGTCACTAGCGGGATCGACGAGCAGTACTTC. Protein product: CASSVVTSGIDEQYF.